Sequencing of this T cell receptor beta chain was carried out in a study of Graves' ophthalmopathy and Graves' hyperthyroidism. The PBMCs had their origin in 7.5 to 10 ml of fresh peripheral blood. Comment on this clonotype: The antigen is unknown.

As the template, RNA transcripts were used to amplify TCR beta CDR3 regions. An initial RT-PCR round employing HTBI primers preceded a second-round multiplex PCR. TCRdb reprocessed the multiplex PCR reads via MiXCR and lists one record per CDR3 protein. The sample includes some 150,000 distinct CDR3 sequences, under 45% of them seen just once. Per germline, CDR1 MNHNS and CDR2 SASEGT. V lost 5 bases and J lost 4; bases outside the gene matches: 4. The length of the CDR3 is 13 residues. Overall study findings and caveats: In blood, most expanded thyroid clonotypes above 0.001 frequency were also detected.

This sequence originates from a man aged 25-45 years with Graves' ophthalmopathy. The chain combines TRBV6-1 with TRBJ1-1, with TRBD1 matching over 7 bases. Sample: peripheral blood. CDR3 DNA sequence: TGTGCCAGCAGTCCAGGGGGGTTCACTGAAGCTTTCTTT. Translated: CASSPGGFTEAFF.